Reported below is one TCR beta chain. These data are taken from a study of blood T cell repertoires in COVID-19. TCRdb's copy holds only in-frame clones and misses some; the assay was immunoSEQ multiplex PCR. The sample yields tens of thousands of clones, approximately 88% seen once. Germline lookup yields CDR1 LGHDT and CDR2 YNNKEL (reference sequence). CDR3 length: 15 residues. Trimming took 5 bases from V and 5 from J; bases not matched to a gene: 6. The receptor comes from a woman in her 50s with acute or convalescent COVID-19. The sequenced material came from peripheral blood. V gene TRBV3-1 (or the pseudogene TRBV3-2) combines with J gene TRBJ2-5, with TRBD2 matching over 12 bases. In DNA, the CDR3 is TGTGCCAGCAGCAACTATGGGACTAGCGGGGAGACCCAGTACTTC. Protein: CASSNYGTSGETQYF.